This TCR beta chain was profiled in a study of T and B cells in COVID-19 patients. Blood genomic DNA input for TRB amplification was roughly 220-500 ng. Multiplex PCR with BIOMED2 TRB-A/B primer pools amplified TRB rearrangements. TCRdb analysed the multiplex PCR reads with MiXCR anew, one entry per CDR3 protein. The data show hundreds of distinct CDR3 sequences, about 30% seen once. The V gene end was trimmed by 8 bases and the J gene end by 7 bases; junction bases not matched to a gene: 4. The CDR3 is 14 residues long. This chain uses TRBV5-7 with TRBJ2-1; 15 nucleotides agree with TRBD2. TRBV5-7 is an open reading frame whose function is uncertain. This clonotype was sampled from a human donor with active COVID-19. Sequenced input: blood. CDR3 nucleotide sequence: TGTGCCAGGCTGGGACTAGCGGGGGGAAATGAGCAGTTCTTC. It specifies CARLGLAGGNEQFF.